The clone carrying this T cell receptor (beta chain) has just a few counts. The entry originates in a study of blood T cells in healthy people across ages. A second PCR, run for roughly 6 to 11 cycles, used a sample-barcoded 5' primer plus a J-beta primer mix. Each CDR3 protein is one row after TCRdb ran MiXCR on the 5' RACE reads. This sample has about a million distinct CDR3 sequences, with roughly two fifths found just once. CDR3 length: 12 residues. The germline gives CDR1 SQVTM, CDR2 ANQGSEA. V dropped 7 bases and J dropped 4; count of bases not matched to a gene: 5. Material for sequencing was blood. The clonotype originates from a man in his late teens or twenties in good health. V usage is TRBV29-1 and J usage is TRBJ1-1; TRBD1 matches at 8 bases. CDR3: CSARTGITEAFF. As DNA, the CDR3 is TGCAGCGCTAGGACAGGGATCACTGAAGCTTTCTTT.